These 26 T cell receptor beta chains originate from one sample sequenced in a study of blood T cell repertoires in COVID-19. TCRdb's table, derived via immunoSEQ multiplex PCR, lists solely in-frame clones and lacks some. The data hold around 92,000 clones, with roughly 89% observed a single time. Sample: peripheral blood. Every receptor here comes from an elderly woman with active COVID-19.

This chain uses TRBV7-9 with TRBJ1-6; D may be TRBD1 (5 bases). CDR1 SEHNR and CDR2 FQNEAQ come from the germline V gene (reference sequence). CDR3 length: 14 residues. Trimming pared 2 bases from V and 5 bases from J, leaving 7 bases between. The CDR3 is CASSLIQDNSPLHF. CDR3 DNA sequence: TGTGCCAGCAGCTTAATACAGGATAATTCACCCCTCCACTTT.

The chain has TRBV9 and TRBJ2-7; D is perhaps TRBD2 (6 bases). V gave up 4 bases and J gave up 3 bases, with 11 bases separating them. The germline V gene encodes CDR1 SGDLS and CDR2 YYNGEE. The CDR3 extends over 13 amino acids. The CDR3 bases are TGTGCCAGCAGCCCCGGGACTTTCTACGAGCAGTACTTC. As protein: CASSPGTFYEQYF.

CDR3 residues: CASSQVGTGARYEQYF. Written as DNA, the CDR3 is TGTGCCAGCAGCCAAGTCGGAACAGGGGCACGGTACGAGCAGTACTTC. The V and J genes are TRBV4-2 and TRBJ2-7; 7 positions match TRBD1. CDR1 and CDR2 (germline): LGHNA, YNFKEQ. Germline trimming cut 1 base from V and 4 bases from J; bases unmatched to any gene: 10. The CDR3 consists of 16 residues.

A few counts support this clone. The gene calls are TRBV27 and TRBJ2-3; D call uncertain. Germline CDR1 is MNHEY and CDR2 is SMNVEV (reference sequence). V lost 5 bases to trimming and J lost 3 bases, with 12 bases between them. This CDR3 has 14 amino acids. DNA for the CDR3: TGTGCCAGCAGTCCAAGGCTAGATACAGATACGCAGTATTTT. Translating gives CASSPRLDTDTQYF.

V usage is TRBV9 and J usage is TRBJ1-1; 7 bases are a match to TRBD1. From germline, CDR1 is SGDLS and CDR2 YYNGEE. Trimming removed 4 bases from V and 3 bases from J; junction bases left unmatched: 9. The CDR3 totals 15 residues. The CDR3 bases are TGTGCCAGCAGCTTGGGAACAGGGGCTTACACTGAAGCTTTCTTT. Its protein product is CASSLGTGAYTEAFF.

V and J are TRBV2 and TRBJ1-4; tentative D call: TRBD1 (6 bases). This CDR3 comprises 14 residues. The V end was cut by 6 bases, the J end by 8 bases, with 16 bases between. CDR1 is SNHLY, CDR2 FYNNEI, per germline. The CDR3 is CASRPMRQEEKLFF. CDR3 DNA: TGTGCCAGCAGGCCTATGAGACAGGAAGAAAAACTGTTTTTT.

The rearrangement joins TRBV4-2 to TRBJ2-2; 7 bases map to TRBD2. Germline CDR1 is LGHNA and CDR2 is YNFKEQ. The CDR3 sequence is 19 residues long. Trimming took 4 bases from V and 6 from J; bases not matched to a gene: 20. The CDR3 loop reads CASSPRRRSGTYVPGELFF. The CDR3 coding sequence is TGTGCCAGCAGCCCTCGCCGTCGCAGCGGGACCTACGTGCCCGGGGAGCTGTTTTTT.

This chain connects TRBV20-1 to TRBJ2-7; 9 bases fit TRBD2. J gave up 3 bases and V 3 bases, and 3 bases lay outside the gene matches. This CDR3 spans 13 amino acids. From germline, CDR1 is DFQATT and CDR2 SNEGSKA (reference sequence). The CDR3 sequence: CSASVSGSYEQYF. In nucleotides, the CDR3 is TGCAGTGCTAGTGTTAGCGGGAGCTACGAGCAGTACTTC.

This clone has only one observation. The chain combines TRBV5-1 with TRBJ2-3; TRBD2 matches at 9 bases. Germline V gene sequence: CDR1 SGHRS, CDR2 YFSETQ. The length of the CDR3 is 15 residues. V trimming: 0 bases; J trimming: 6 bases; junction bases outside the gene matches: 5. CDR3 region: CASSLGGRAGDTQYF. The CDR3 DNA is TGCGCCAGCAGCTTGGGCGGGAGGGCCGGGGATACGCAGTATTTT.

The CDR3 reads CASSSSGRLINEQFF. The CDR3 nucleotides are TGTGCCAGCAGCTCTAGCGGGAGGTTAATAAATGAGCAGTTCTTC. The V and J genes are TRBV3-1 (or the pseudogene TRBV3-2) and TRBJ2-1; 11 bases fit TRBD2. J was trimmed by 7 bases and V by 5 bases; bases with no gene match: 7. Germline lookup yields CDR1 LGHDT and CDR2 YNNKEL (reference sequence). The CDR3 extends over 15 amino acids.

This rearrangement joins TRBV5-5 to TRBJ2-7, with D possibly matching TRBD2 (5 bases). Trimming left V 7 bases short and J 0 bases short, with 17 bases between. Germline values: CDR1 SGHKS, CDR2 YYEKEE (reference sequence). The CDR3 consists of 15 residues. The CDR3 sequence is CASLGGALSSYEQYF. The DNA for the CDR3 is TGTGCCAGCCTCGGAGGAGCCCTAAGCTCCTACGAGCAGTACTTC.

This clone was counted once. V is TRBV6-5 and J is TRBJ2-1; 8 bases line up with TRBD1. The J segment lost 6 bases and the V segment lost 3 bases, leaving 7 bases of the junction unmatched. Germline V CDR1 and CDR2: MNHEY, SVGAGI. The CDR3 totals 15 residues. CDR3 sequence reads: CASSYFGQGSNEQFF. Here the CDR3 DNA reads TGTGCCAGCAGTTATTTCGGACAGGGTAGCAATGAGCAGTTCTTC.

The chain links TRBV7-2 to TRBJ1-2; the match to TRBD1 covers 8 bases. CDR1 and CDR2 from the germline V gene are SGHTA and FQGNSA. The junction had 4 bases not matched to a gene; V was cut back by 3 bases and J by 4 bases. This CDR3 region has 14 residues. CDR3 residues: CASSLPGGVYGYTF. Here the CDR3 DNA reads TGTGCCAGCAGCTTGCCAGGGGGCGTCTATGGCTACACCTTC.

The V and J genes are TRBV28 and TRBJ2-5; a weak D match, TRBD2 (6 bases). Germline V gene data show CDR1 as MDHEN and CDR2 as SYDVKM. V shed 2 bases and J shed 5 bases, with 12 bases lying between them. The CDR3 runs to 14 residues. The CDR3 DNA sequence: TGTGCCAGCAGTTTAGGAGGGAGTACCGAGACCCAGTACTTC. It specifies CASSLGGSTETQYF.

The chain combines TRBV29-1 with TRBJ2-3; D perhaps matches TRBD1 (6 bases). Trimming pared 3 bases from V and 1 base from J, leaving 14 bases between. The CDR3 is made up of 15 amino acids. Germline V gene lookup returns CDR1 SQVTM and CDR2 ANQGSEA. CDR3 nucleotide sequence: TGCAGCGTTGATGACCCCAGGGGCGGCACAGATACGCAGTATTTT. Translation gives CSVDDPRGGTDTQYF.

The V and J genes are TRBV2 and TRBJ1-2; D perhaps matches TRBD1 (5 bases). V was trimmed by 7 bases and J by 2 bases, leaving 14 bases between them. The CDR3 contains 14 residues. Germline-derived CDR1 and CDR2 are SNHLY and FYNNEI. CDR3 coding DNA: TGTGCCAGCACTGATACAGGATACAACTATGGCTACACCTTC. Encoded protein: CASTDTGYNYGYTF.

J is TRBJ2-7 and V is TRBV7-3, with 9 bases fitting TRBD2. Germline values: CDR1 SGHTA, CDR2 FQGTGA. Trimming at V came to 5 bases and at J to 2 bases, leaving 7 bases not matched to a gene. This CDR3 region has 15 residues. CDR3 region: CASSPIAGEPYEQYF. CDR3 in DNA: TGTGCCAGCAGCCCGATAGCGGGGGAACCCTACGAGCAGTACTTC.

This chain links TRBV2 with TRBJ2-3, with TRBD1 matching over 9 bases. CDR3 length equals 13 residues. The trim removed 7 bases at V and 4 bases at J, leaving 3 bases unmatched. Germline assignment: CDR1 SNHLY and CDR2 FYNNEI. DNA of the CDR3: TGTGCCAGCAAAAGGACAGGGGCAGATACGCAGTATTTT. Protein: CASKRTGADTQYF.

This clone is a singleton in its sample. This rearrangement joins TRBV28 to TRBJ1-5; 9 positions match TRBD1. This CDR3 comprises 14 residues. Per the germline V gene, CDR1 is MDHEN and CDR2 is SYDVKM. Germline trimming cut 5 bases from V and 6 bases from J; bases unmatched to any gene: 5. The CDR3 nucleotides read TGTGCCAGCAGTCCCAGACAGGGGGTTCAGCCCCAGCATTTT. It specifies CASSPRQGVQPQHF.

This chain connects TRBV3-1 (or the pseudogene TRBV3-2) to TRBJ2-3, with 9 nucleotides matching TRBD2. V was pared by 7 bases and J by 7 bases, with 15 bases of the junction left unmatched. The CDR3 contains 16 residues. The germline V gene encodes CDR1 LGHDT and CDR2 YNNKEL (reference sequence). This chain's CDR3 is CASNHSSGTYSHTQYF. CDR3 nucleotides: TGTGCCAGCAACCATTCTAGCGGGACATACAGCCATACGCAGTATTTT.

V and J are TRBV21-1 and TRBJ2-1; the table calls TRBD2, which could not be checked here. TRBV21-1 is termed a pseudogene. The CDR3 spans 17 residues. CDR3 in amino acids: CASSPKKAGPIYNEQFF. Here the CDR3 DNA reads TGTGCCAGCAGTCCTAAAAAAGCGGGTCCCATCTACAATGAGCAGTTCTTC.

The chain has TRBV20-1 and TRBJ2-1; tentative D call: TRBD1 (6 bases). The germline gives CDR1 DFQATT, CDR2 SNEGSKA (reference sequence). With 5 bases removed from V and 6 bases from J, the gap between germline ends came to 8 bases. The CDR3 has 11 residues. The CDR3 DNA sequence: TGCAGTGCTCACAGGGTCAATGAGCAGTTCTTC. It translates to CSAHRVNEQFF.

This chain links TRBV10-3 with TRBJ2-1; 11 nucleotides match TRBD2. Germline CDR1 reads ENHRY; CDR2 reads SYGVKD. V lost 4 bases, J lost 9 bases, and 5 bases stayed unmatched. This CDR3 contains 14 residues. The CDR3 is CAISVAGGSGEQFF. The CDR3 DNA reads as TGTGCCATCAGTGTAGCGGGAGGGTCTGGTGAGCAGTTCTTC.

The CDR3 nucleotides read TGTGCCAGTAGTATATTCCATACTTACAGGGTCTACGAGCAGTACTTC. Amino acids: CASSIFHTYRVYEQYF. The chain joins TRBV19 to TRBJ2-7, with a possible D match to TRBD1 (6 bases). With 2 bases removed from V and 3 bases from J, the gap between germline ends came to 17 bases. The CDR3 runs to 16 residues. Per germline, CDR1 LNHDA and CDR2 SQIVND (reference sequence).

This clone appeared a few times. The chain is built from TRBV3-1 (or the pseudogene TRBV3-2) and TRBJ2-7; 13 positions match TRBD2. V lost 3 bases, J lost 3 bases, and 2 bases stayed unmatched. The CDR3 is 15 residues long. In germline, CDR1 is LGHDT, CDR2 YNNKEL (reference sequence). The CDR3 sequence: CASSHGLAGDYEQYF. Here the CDR3 DNA reads TGTGCCAGCAGCCACGGACTAGCGGGAGACTACGAGCAGTACTTC.

The chain is built from TRBV7-8 and TRBJ1-5; 8 nucleotides match TRBD1. CDR1 is SGHVS, CDR2 FQNEAQ, per germline. This CDR3 region has 16 residues. The V and J ends lost 1 base and 3 bases, in that order; junction bases with no gene match: 5. CDR3: CASSLGTGLFNQPQHF. In DNA form, the CDR3 reads TGTGCCAGCAGCTTAGGGACAGGGTTGTTCAATCAGCCCCAGCATTTT.